A selection of T cell receptor beta chains follows, all from one sample in a study of blood T cell repertoires in COVID-19. Repertoires were generated with immunoSEQ multiplex PCR, while TCRdb's copy carries only in-frame clones and drops some. The data hold 310,000 or so clones, with about 87% observed a single time. Sequencing was performed on peripheral blood. These receptor sequences come from a man between 65 and 80 years old with acute or convalescent COVID-19. CDR3s include the opening cysteine and the closing phenylalanine or tryptophan. The D gene is left open where the match is weak. Clone size is stated in some rows and not others, as once, few, many or a class when expanded.

V: TRBV24-1; length: 14; size: NA; D: TRBD2; J: TRBJ2-2; DNA: TGTGCCACCAGTGGTCACGGGGGGACCGGGGAGCTGTTTTTT; CDR3: CATSGHGGTGELFF
V: TRBV28; length: 11; size: NA; D: NA; J: TRBJ2-7; DNA: TGTGCCAGTAAAGGGGGTGACGAGCAGTACTTC; CDR3: CASKGGDEQYF
V: TRBV30; length: 13; size: NA; D: TRBD1; J: TRBJ1-1; DNA: TGTGCCTGGAGTGGGGACAGGGGCCCTGAAGCTTTCTTT; CDR3: CAWSGDRGPEAFF
V: TRBV4-3; length: 15; size: NA; D: NA; J: TRBJ2-1; DNA: TGCGCCAGCAGCCAAGTAGCAGGGGTAAACAATGAGCAGTTCTTC; CDR3: CASSQVAGVNNEQFF
V: TRBV6-5; length: 13; size: NA; D: TRBD1; J: TRBJ2-7; DNA: TGTGCCAGCGGACAGGGACTCTCCTACGAGCAGTACTTC; CDR3: CASGQGLSYEQYF
V: TRBV30; length: 13; size: NA; D: TRBD1; J: TRBJ2-3; DNA: TGTGCCTCCGACAGGGCGGCGGGAGATACGCAGTATTTT; CDR3: CASDRAAGDTQYF
V: TRBV3-1/TRBV3-2; length: 14; size: NA; D: NA; J: TRBJ1-1; DNA: TGTGCCAGCAGCCATCCCACAGGGAACACTGAAGCTTTCTTT; CDR3: CASSHPTGNTEAFF
V: TRBV5-1; length: 15; size: NA; D: NA; J: TRBJ2-7; DNA: TGCGCCAGCAGCTTGGATTTGGGGGGTAGGGACGAGCAGTACTTC; CDR3: CASSLDLGGRDEQYF
V: TRBV29-1; length: 13; size: NA; D: TRBD2; J: TRBJ2-1; DNA: TGCAGCGTTTCTCTCGGGGGGGACGGTGAGCAGTTCTTC; CDR3: CSVSLGGDGEQFF
V: TRBV11-3; length: 15; size: NA; D: TRBD2; J: TRBJ2-5; DNA: TGTGCCAGCAGCCGCGGACTAGCGGAGGTAGAGACCCAGTACTTC; CDR3: CASSRGLAEVETQYF
V: TRBV6-2/TRBV6-3; length: 14; size: NA; D: NA; J: TRBJ1-5; DNA: TGTGCCAGCAGTCCCGGACAGTATAATCAGCCCCAGCATTTT; CDR3: CASSPGQYNQPQHF
V: TRBV28; length: 13; size: NA; D: NA; J: TRBJ2-7; DNA: TGTGCCAGCAGAAATACATTCCCCAGGGAGCAGTACTTC; CDR3: CASRNTFPREQYF
V: TRBV19; length: 12; size: once; D: TRBD2; J: TRBJ2-3; DNA: TGTGCCAATAGCGGGAGATATGATACGCAGTATTTT; CDR3: CANSGRYDTQYF
V: TRBV2; length: 15; size: NA; D: TRBD2; J: TRBJ2-5; DNA: TGTGCCAGCAGCGCGACTAGCGGGGAGCAAGAGACCCAGTACTTC; CDR3: CASSATSGEQETQYF